A single sample is the source of the 5 T cell receptor beta chains below, sequenced in a study of blood T cell repertoires in COVID-19. The method was immunoSEQ multiplex PCR; TCRdb's version includes in-frame clones alone and lacks a portion of them. The data contain a few hundred thousand clones, around 90% of them singletons. Sequencing input: peripheral blood. These receptors originate from a human donor in a cohort sampled during active COVID-19.

V gene TRBV30 combines with J gene TRBJ2-3; 9 bases are a match to TRBD2. Germline CDR1 reads GTSNPN; CDR2 reads SVGIG (reference sequence). Trimming took 0 bases from V and 5 from J; bases not matched to a gene: 6. The CDR3 consists of 15 residues. The CDR3: CAWSVPAGGGDTQYF. The CDR3 DNA sequence: TGTGCCTGGAGTGTACCAGCGGGAGGAGGAGATACGCAGTATTTT.

This chain joins TRBV5-1 and TRBJ2-1; D ambiguous. Germline-derived CDR1 and CDR2 are SGHRS and YFSETQ. The CDR3 loop spans 13 amino acids. With 0 bases removed from V and 5 bases from J, the gap between germline ends came to 6 bases. The CDR3: CASSLGSDNEQFF. CDR3 in DNA: TGCGCCAGCAGCTTGGGGTCGGACAATGAGCAGTTCTTC.

The V and J genes are TRBV2 and TRBJ2-2, with 8 bases lining up with TRBD2. This CDR3 contains 16 residues. The V segment lost 4 bases and the J segment 4 bases; nucleotides outside the gene matches: 8. CDR1 is SNHLY, CDR2 FYNNEI, per germline. The CDR3 loop is CASSVRLAGPTGELFF. CDR3 nucleotides: TGTGCCAGCAGTGTGAGGCTAGCGGGTCCCACCGGGGAGCTGTTTTTT.

The J gene is TRBJ1-6, the V gene TRBV5-4; no clear D. Germline V lookup: CDR1 SGHNT, CDR2 YYREEE (reference sequence). V shed 0 bases and J shed 0 bases, with 4 bases lying between them. CDR3 length equals 15 residues. CDR3 sequence: CASSLDSSYNSPLHF. CDR3 DNA sequence: TGTGCCAGCAGCTTGGACAGCTCCTATAATTCACCCCTCCACTTT.

This chain uses TRBV11-2 with TRBJ2-5, with D hard to call. Germline CDR1 SGHAT, CDR2 FQNNGV. The CDR3 length is 13 residues. Trimming pared 5 bases from V and 1 base from J, leaving 8 bases between. CDR3 in DNA: TGTGCCAGCAGCCCAAATCCCCAAGAGACCCAGTACTTC. The encoded protein is CASSPNPQETQYF.